Each of the 20 T cell receptor beta chains below was sequenced from the same sample in a study of control samples from healthy donors and cancer patients. Profiled with immunoSEQ multiplex PCR; TCRdb holds only in-frame clones, not every one. The sample holds 150,000 or so clones, roughly 94% seen once. The sample consisted of blood. Receptors were obtained from a man between 35 and 55 years old in good health.

This chain uses TRBV25-1 with TRBJ1-6; possibly TRBD1 for D (6 bases). V dropped 2 bases and J dropped 5 bases, with 10 bases sitting between them. The CDR3 covers 15 residues. Germline V lookup: CDR1 MGHDK, CDR2 SYGVNS. The CDR3 DNA reads as TGTGCCAGCAGTGAACTCAGGGGTAATAATTCACCCCTCCACTTT. Its translation: CASSELRGNNSPLHF.

About this clone itself: This specimen includes other DNA sequences encoding the same CDR3. The V call is TRBV19, the J call TRBJ1-3; D unresolved. CDR3 size: 13 residues. Germline CDR1 reads LNHDA; CDR2 reads SQIVND (reference sequence). V shed 3 bases and J shed 2 bases, with 5 bases lying between them. CDR3 in amino acids: CASSINAGNTIYF. The CDR3, as DNA: TGTGCCAGTAGTATTAACGCTGGAAACACCATATATTTT.

The CDR3 sequence: CASSSRDASYEQYF. The CDR3 DNA is TGTGCCAGCAGTTCCCGGGACGCCTCCTACGAGCAGTACTTC. The rearrangement uses TRBV28 and TRBJ2-7; D could derive from TRBD1 or TRBD2 (5 bases each). This CDR3 is built from 14 residues. Trimming shortened V by 4 bases and J by 0 bases, and 10 bases separated the two germline ends. Germline CDR1 is MDHEN and CDR2 is SYDVKM.

The rearrangement uses TRBV2 and TRBJ2-2; no reliable D call. V lost 6 bases to trimming and J lost 4 bases, with 9 bases between them. The V gene's germline CDR1 is SNHLY and CDR2 FYNNEI. This CDR3 spans 13 amino acids. The CDR3 nucleotides read TGTGCCAGCAGATCAGGCCCCACCGGGGAGCTGTTTTTT. Translated: CASRSGPTGELFF.

The chain has TRBV6-6 and TRBJ1-1, with D possibly matching TRBD1 (5 bases). The CDR3 spans 13 residues. V lost 6 bases and J 3 bases, leaving 11 bases between the germline ends. In germline, CDR1 is MNHNY, CDR2 SVGAGI (reference sequence). The CDR3 region is CASRFGGYTEAFF. DNA of the CDR3: TGTGCCAGCAGGTTTGGGGGGTACACTGAAGCTTTCTTT.

This sequence joins TRBV28 and TRBJ2-2; 9 nucleotides line up with TRBD1. The junction had 14 bases not matched to a gene; V was cut back by 7 bases and J by 5 bases. The CDR3 has 17 amino acids. Germline V gene sequence: CDR1 MDHEN, CDR2 SYDVKM. The CDR3 region has the DNA TGTGCCAGCACCCCCTTTATCCGGGGACAGGGTACCGGGGAGCTGTTTTTT. As protein: CASTPFIRGQGTGELFF.

The chain recombines TRBV24-1 with TRBJ2-2, with a tentative D call TRBD1 (5 bases). CDR1 KGHDR and CDR2 SFDVKD come from the germline V gene. V shed 6 bases and J shed 2 bases, with 6 bases lying between them. The CDR3 is made up of 13 amino acids. CDR3 protein: CATSRGNTGELFF. The CDR3 DNA is TGTGCCACCAGTAGGGGCAACACCGGGGAGCTGTTTTTT.

This sequence joins TRBV7-9 and TRBJ1-1; D may be TRBD1 (5 bases). Trimming took off 6 bases at V and 1 base at J, with 9 bases between the two ends. The length of the CDR3 is 13 residues. Per the germline V gene, CDR1 is SEHNR and CDR2 is FQNEAQ (reference sequence). CDR3 protein: CASRYQGNTEAFF. The CDR3 DNA sequence: TGTGCCAGCAGATACCAGGGGAACACTGAAGCTTTCTTT.

V gene TRBV15 combines with J gene TRBJ2-7; no definite D call. This CDR3 comprises 13 residues. Germline V gives CDR1 LNHNV, CDR2 YYDKDF (reference sequence). The V gene lost 2 bases and the J gene lost 2 bases, with 7 bases spanning the gap. The CDR3 region is CATSRTEAYEQYF. CDR3 coding DNA: TGTGCCACCAGCAGAACAGAGGCCTACGAGCAGTACTTC.

The chain recombines TRBV5-1 with TRBJ2-2, with a possible D match to TRBD1 (6 bases). V lost 4 bases to trimming and J lost 2 bases, with 12 bases between them. The length of the CDR3 is 15 residues. Germline CDR1 and CDR2: SGHRS and YFSETQ. The CDR3 region is CASSPRGVNTGELFF. The CDR3 nucleotides are TGCGCCAGCAGCCCCAGGGGCGTAAACACCGGGGAGCTGTTTTTT.

The rearrangement links TRBV5-1 to TRBJ1-1; the match to TRBD1 covers 9 bases. Trimming cost V 3 bases and J 0 bases; bases outside gene matches: 6. The CDR3 runs to 16 residues. From germline, CDR1 is SGHRS and CDR2 YFSETQ. DNA of the CDR3: TGCGCCAGCAGCTCCCGGGACAGGGACATGAACACTGAAGCTTTCTTT. Its protein product is CASSSRDRDMNTEAFF.

CDR3 coding DNA: TGTGCCAGCAGTTACGCATTGGACACCATATATTTT. This gives the protein CASSYALDTIYF. The chain links TRBV6-5 to TRBJ1-3; D not resolved. V lost 2 bases, J lost 8 bases, and 7 bases lay in between. CDR3 size: 12 residues. The germline V gene has CDR1 MNHEY and CDR2 SVGAGI.

The genes are TRBV27 and TRBJ1-5, with a tentative D call TRBD1 (5 bases). V dropped 1 base and J dropped 4 bases, with 11 bases sitting between them. The CDR3 is 15 residues long. Per germline, CDR1 MNHEY and CDR2 SMNVEV (reference sequence). The CDR3 DNA is TGTGCCAGCAGTTTATGGGGGGGGTCAAATCAGCCCCAGCATTTT. Amino acid sequence: CASSLWGGSNQPQHF.

The chain links TRBV6-6 to TRBJ2-3; D is possibly TRBD1 or TRBD2 (7 bases each). Trimming removed 11 bases from V and 4 bases from J, with 16 bases in between. Per the germline V gene, CDR1 is MNHNY and CDR2 is SVGAGI (reference sequence). CDR3 size: 13 residues. The CDR3 loop is CAAGAGGPDTQYF. CDR3 DNA sequence: TGTGCCGCGGGGGCAGGGGGGCCAGATACGCAGTATTTT.

This chain joins TRBV18 and TRBJ1-2, with 7 bases that match TRBD1. The CDR3 length is 15 residues. The junction had 2 bases not matched to a gene; V was cut back by 1 base and J by 0 bases. Germline-derived CDR1 and CDR2 are KGHSH and LQKENI. This CDR3 is CASSPRDSSNYGYTF. The CDR3 nucleotides are TGTGCCAGCTCACCACGGGACAGCTCTAACTATGGCTACACCTTC.

The chain is built from TRBV4-1 and TRBJ1-6; no clear D. Germline V gene data show CDR1 as MGHRA and CDR2 as YSYEKL. V lost 1 base and J 8 bases, leaving 6 bases between the germline ends. The CDR3 is 13 residues long. CDR3 residues: CASSQVPDSPLHF. The CDR3 DNA follows: TGCGCCAGCAGCCAAGTTCCAGATTCACCCCTCCACTTT.

This chain joins TRBV14 and TRBJ1-5, with D perhaps matching TRBD1 (6 bases). V gave up 1 base and J gave up 10 bases, with 11 bases separating them. CDR1 is SGHDN, CDR2 FVKESK, per germline. This CDR3 has 13 amino acids. As DNA, the CDR3 is TGTGCCAGCAGCCAAGGACTGGGACACCCCCAGCATTTT. Translation gives CASSQGLGHPQHF.

The CDR3, as DNA: TGTGCCTGGAGTGTAGGGAACACTGAAGCTTTCTTT. Its protein is CAWSVGNTEAFF. The rearrangement links TRBV30 to TRBJ1-1; D unclear. This CDR3 is built from 12 residues. From germline, CDR1 is GTSNPN and CDR2 SVGIG (reference sequence). Deletions cut 0 bases from V and 1 base from J, with 3 bases between.

This chain connects TRBV7-2 to TRBJ1-6, with D unclear. The CDR3 covers 15 residues. Per the germline V gene, CDR1 is SGHTA and CDR2 is FQGNSA. V was trimmed by 1 base and J by 10 bases, leaving 14 bases between them. The CDR3: CASSLVGSGNSPLHF. The CDR3, as DNA: TGTGCCAGCAGCTTAGTAGGGTCGGGCAACTCACCCCTCCACTTT.

The genes are TRBV9 and TRBJ1-2; D remains unclear. The CDR3 length is 11 residues. Trimming took off 6 bases at V and 2 bases at J, with 5 bases between the two ends. CDR1 is SGDLS and CDR2 is YYNGEE in the germline V gene. The CDR3 DNA is TGTGCCAGCAACGGGAACTATGGCTACACCTTC. This codes for CASNGNYGYTF.